The rows below give T cell receptor beta chains drawn from one sample of a study of human T cells and chemical hapten exposure. TCRdb re-analysed the RACE reads in MiXCR, keeping a single row per CDR3 protein. This table has about 380,000 distinct CDR3 sequences, roughly 5% appearing once. Sample: whole blood, taken in connection with sensitization to the hapten diphenylcyclopropenone (DPC). The receptors here all came from a woman in her fifties or sixties with alopecia areata. Some clones in this sample may be carry-over from other donors' samples. The CDR3 runs from the conserved cysteine through the conserved F or W. The D gene is left open where the match is weak. Clone size is shown for a subset of rows, as once, few, many or a class of expanded clone.

many	.	TRBV12-3/TRBV12-4	TRBJ1-4	CASSLQGAEKLFF	TGTGCCAGCAGTTTACAAGGGGCTGAAAAACTGTTTTTT
many	.	TRBV5-1	TRBJ1-1	CASSAQGYTEAFF	TGCGCCAGCAGCGCACAGGGCTACACTGAAGCTTTCTTT
many	TRBD1	TRBV29-1	TRBJ2-1	CSVTGFDEQFF	TGCAGCGTGACAGGGTTCGATGAGCAGTTCTTC
many	.	TRBV29-1	TRBJ2-3	CSVEDGTGGQDTQYF	TGCAGCGTTGAAGATGGGACCGGGGGACAAGATACGCAGTATTTT
many	.	TRBV5-5	TRBJ1-5	CASSLVPTGNQPQHF	TGTGCCAGCAGCTTGGTTCCTACGGGCAATCAGCCCCAGCATTTT
many	.	TRBV6-5	TRBJ1-1	CASREDTEAFF	TGTGCCAGCAGGGAGGACACTGAAGCTTTCTTT
.	TRBD1	TRBV12-3/TRBV12-4	TRBJ2-6	CASTQWTGTGANVLTF	TGTGCCAGCACTCAATGGACAGGGACTGGGGCCAACGTCCTGACTTTC
many	.	TRBV4-2	TRBJ1-6	CASSQARGGYNSPLHF	TGTGCCAGCAGCCAAGCCCGTGGAGGGTATAATTCACCCCTCCACTTT
many	.	TRBV28	TRBJ1-4	CASSSTGALNEKLFF	TGTGCCAGCAGTTCGACCGGGGCGCTAAATGAAAAACTGTTTTTT
many	.	TRBV7-9	TRBJ1-2	CASSLVTGSPYGYTF	TGTGCCAGCAGCTTAGTTACAGGGTCTCCCTATGGCTACACCTTC
few	.	TRBV5-6	TRBJ2-1	CASSLAGLSEQFF	TGTGCCAGCAGCTTGGCCGGATTAAGTGAGCAGTTCTTC
many	.	TRBV5-1	TRBJ2-5	CASAVDFSYQETQYF	TGCGCCAGTGCCGTGGACTTTTCGTACCAAGAGACCCAGTACTTC
many	.	TRBV3-1	TRBJ1-6	CASSQDSRRDSPLHF	TGTGCCAGCAGCCAAGATTCCAGGAGGGATTCACCCCTCCACTTT
many	.	TRBV6-5	TRBJ2-2	CASSYTNTGELFF	TGTGCCAGCAGTTACACGAACACCGGGGAGCTGTTTTTT
few	.	TRBV27	TRBJ2-7	CASSSSSTASYEQYF	TGTGCCAGCAGTTCGTCCTCGACGGCCTCCTACGAGCAGTACTTC
.	.	TRBV6-5	TRBJ2-5	CASSYQGTQYF	TGTGCCAGCAGTTACCAGGGGACCCAGTACTTC